This TCR beta chain was observed in a study of T cells in localized non-small cell lung cancer. The assay was immunoSEQ multiplex PCR, and TCRdb's table has in-frame clones only and misses some. The table includes about 41,000 clones, about 88% detected once. V lost 1 base and J 7 bases, leaving 6 bases between the germline ends. The V gene's germline CDR1 is SGHRS and CDR2 YFSETQ. CDR3 length: 13 residues. Points from the study as a whole: Tumor trailed uninvolved adjacent lung in T cell clonality, which peaked there. Sequencing involved a lone tumor region, leaving heterogeneity possible.

In the case of this clone: Its antigen is unknown.

The sequencing here drew on peripheral blood, taken before any cancer treatment. The clonotype originates from a woman aged 18-55 years with stage III lung adenocarcinoma. This rearrangement joins TRBV5-1 to TRBJ1-6; D call uncertain. The CDR3 DNA sequence: TGCGCCAGCAGCTTGTACAAGAATTCACCCCTCCACTTT. It codes for CASSLYKNSPLHF.